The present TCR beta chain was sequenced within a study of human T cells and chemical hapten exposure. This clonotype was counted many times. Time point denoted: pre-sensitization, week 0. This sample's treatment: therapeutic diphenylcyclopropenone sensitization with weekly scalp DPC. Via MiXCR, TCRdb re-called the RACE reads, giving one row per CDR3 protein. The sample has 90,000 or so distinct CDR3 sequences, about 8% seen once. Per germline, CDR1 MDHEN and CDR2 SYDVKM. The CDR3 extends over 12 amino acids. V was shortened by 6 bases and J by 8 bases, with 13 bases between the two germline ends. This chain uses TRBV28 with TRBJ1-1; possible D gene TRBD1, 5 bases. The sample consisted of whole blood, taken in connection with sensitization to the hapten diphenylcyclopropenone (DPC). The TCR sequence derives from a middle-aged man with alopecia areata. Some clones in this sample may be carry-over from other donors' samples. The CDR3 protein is CASSSGGREAFF. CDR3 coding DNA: TGTGCCAGCAGCTCCGGGGGGAGGGAAGCTTTCTTT.